What follows is one TCR beta chain and its context. Its antigen is unidentified. The PCR ran on 60 Vbeta and 13 Jbeta primers. Profiling relied on immunoSEQ multiplex PCR, and the TCRdb table lists in-frame clones only, not all of them. The sample includes roughly 150,000 clones, roughly 85% of them seen just once. This entry comes from a study of cytomegalovirus exposure and HLA in healthy donors. Study-wide results and caveats: Later analysis identified a missense DCLRE1C variant that was linked to TCR beta V- and J-gene trimming. Common viral pathogens seemed to be connected with several of the most significant clusters, according to a later analysis.

V gave up 5 bases and J gave up 4 bases; unmatched junction bases: 7. Germline assignment: CDR1 LNHNV and CDR2 YYDKDF (reference sequence). CDR3 length: 14 amino acids. The sample consisted of PBMCs. The source is a boy aged 2 to 10 in good health and CMV-seronegative. V is TRBV15 and J is TRBJ1-2; 7 nucleotides align to TRBD1. This CDR3 reads CATSARQGSYGYTF. The CDR3 nucleotides are TGTGCCACCAGCGCCCGACAGGGCTCCTATGGCTACACCTTC.